Presented here are 24 T cell receptor beta chains from one specimen sequenced in a study of vaccination and CD4 T cells after COVID-19. The study sequenced cultured CD4+ T cell DNA using the Oncomine TCR Beta short-read assay. Cultured CD4+ T cells were the source of extracted genomic DNA. TCRdb re-called the PCR reads with MiXCR, one entry per CDR3 protein. The table has about 6,800 distinct CDR3 sequences, 33% seen once. No antigen is known for these receptors. Noted treatment: roughly 10-day PBMC culture with coronavirus spike peptide pools or control peptides (ViraFEST assay). Collection of the unexposed donor's CD4+ T cells took place before the COVID-19 pandemic (2011-2018). The material sequenced was CD4+ T cells from blood, cultured in vitro. These receptors came from a human donor in good health.

DNA for the CDR3: TGCAGCGTTGCCCATGGGGAGACCCAGTACTTC. This gives the protein CSVAHGETQYF. The J gene is TRBJ2-5, the V gene TRBV29-1; D unclear. The CDR3 has 11 residues. The V gene lost 4 bases and the J gene lost 5 bases, with 8 bases spanning the gap. Looked up from germline, CDR1 is SQVTM and CDR2 is ANQGSEA.

This chain joins TRBV9 and TRBJ1-5; D may be TRBD1 (5 bases). The CDR3 is 13 residues long. From germline, CDR1 is SGDLS and CDR2 YYNGEE. V dropped 2 bases and J dropped 3 bases, with 6 bases sitting between them. CDR3 sequence: CASSVGHNQPQHF. CDR3 sequence (DNA): TGTGCCAGCAGCGTCGGACACAATCAGCCCCAGCATTTT.

This chain links TRBV28 with TRBJ1-5; D remains unclear. V lost 8 bases to trimming and J lost 0 bases, with 11 bases between them. CDR3 length: 14 amino acids. Per the germline V gene, CDR1 is MDHEN and CDR2 is SYDVKM. Written as DNA, the CDR3 is TGTGCCAGCCGGCTTACCGTTAGCAATCAGCCCCAGCATTTT. Translation gives CASRLTVSNQPQHF.

This clonotype occurred a few times. The chain joins TRBV7-9 to TRBJ2-7; D gene ambiguous. The CDR3 consists of 11 residues. Germline loops: CDR1 SEHNR, CDR2 FQNEAQ (reference sequence). V lost 5 bases and J lost 1, with 3 bases in between. The chain's CDR3 is CASSPSYEQYF. In DNA form, the CDR3 reads TGTGCCAGCAGCCCATCCTACGAGCAGTACTTC.

This chain's CDR3 is CASSRDSSYEQYF. CDR3 bases: TGTGCCAGCAGTCGGGACAGTTCCTACGAGCAGTACTTC. The chain uses TRBV2 and TRBJ2-7; 7 bases fit TRBD1. The CDR3 runs to 13 residues. The germline V gene has CDR1 SNHLY and CDR2 FYNNEI. V dropped 5 bases and J dropped 1; count of bases not matched to a gene: 2. Based on the CDR3 plus reference TRBV2 and TRBJ2-7, the full variable domain is EPEVTQTPSHQVTQMGQEVILRCVPISNHLYFYWYRQILGQKVEFLVSFYNNEISEKSEIFDDQFSVERPDGSNFTLKIRSTKLEDSAMYFCASSRDSSYEQYFGPGTRLTVT.

The chain's CDR3 is CASSLIGVEGEQYF. As DNA, the CDR3 is TGTGCCAGCAGTTTAATAGGGGTTGAAGGGGAGCAGTACTTC. This chain joins TRBV28 and TRBJ2-7, with D perhaps TRBD1 (5 bases). The CDR3 sequence is 14 residues long. The germline V gene encodes CDR1 MDHEN and CDR2 SYDVKM. The V and J ends lost 2 bases and 7 bases respectively, with 15 bases between them.

This chain uses TRBV29-1 with TRBJ2-3; 10 positions match TRBD2. CDR3 size: 14 residues. Germline CDR1 SQVTM, CDR2 ANQGSEA. V was clipped by 6 bases and J by 3 bases; unmatched bases: 6. For the CDR3, the DNA is TGCAGCGTGGGAGCGGGAGGGGGTACAGATACGCAGTATTTT. Its translation: CSVGAGGGTDTQYF.

The chain employs TRBV28 and TRBJ2-7, with TRBD1 identical over 12 bases. J lost 6 bases, V lost 5 bases, and 8 bases had no gene match. Germline CDR1 and CDR2: MDHEN and SYDVKM. The CDR3 has 15 amino acids. As DNA, the CDR3 is TGTGCCAGCAGTATTGGGGGGACAGGGGGCCCCGAGCAGTACTTC. Protein: CASSIGGTGGPEQYF.

The chain combines TRBV6-5 with TRBJ1-6, with D maybe TRBD1 (6 bases). The germline V gene has CDR1 MNHEY and CDR2 SVGAGI. Trimming stripped 0 bases from V and 7 bases from J, with 16 bases between. The CDR3 runs to 17 residues. The CDR3 nucleotides read TGTGCCAGCAGTTACTCAGCATGGACAGCTTCCAATTCACCCCTCCACTTT. Translation gives CASSYSAWTASNSPLHF.

This clonotype is termed medium-sized. The gene calls are TRBV20-1 and TRBJ1-1; D gene unclear. CDR1 DFQATT and CDR2 SNEGSKA come from the germline V gene (reference sequence). The CDR3 spans 12 residues. V was pared by 6 bases and J by 4 bases, with 12 bases between. The CDR3 protein is CSAIEDGTEAFF. The DNA for the CDR3 is TGCAGTGCGATCGAGGACGGCACTGAAGCTTTCTTT.

The table lists this clonotype with a few counts. The genes are TRBV20-1 and TRBJ2-7; D may match TRBD1 or TRBD2 (6 bases each). Trimming pared 6 bases from V and 5 bases from J, leaving 20 bases between. Germline assignment: CDR1 DFQATT and CDR2 SNEGSKA (reference sequence). The CDR3 runs 14 residues. The CDR3 DNA sequence: TGCAGTGCCATGGTGGGGGGCGCGGTCGACGAGCAGTACTTC. Encoded protein: CSAMVGGAVDEQYF.

This chain uses TRBV6-2 or TRBV6-3 with TRBJ1-5; no clear D. Per germline, CDR1 MNHEY and CDR2 SVGEGT. Trimming stripped 5 bases from V and 7 bases from J, with 18 bases between. The CDR3 runs 15 residues. The CDR3 DNA follows: TGTGCCAGCAGTAAATCCGGGTCCCTAGGCCAGCCCCAGCATTTT. Encoded protein: CASSKSGSLGQPQHF.

This sequence joins TRBV7-3 and TRBJ2-1; 7 positions match TRBD1. Germline values: CDR1 SGHTA, CDR2 FQGTGA. V dropped 4 bases and J dropped 2; count of bases not matched to a gene: 5. CDR3 length equals 15 residues. CDR3 DNA sequence: TGTGCCAGCAGCTCCCCGGGACAGCCCTACAATGAGCAGTTCTTC. It specifies CASSSPGQPYNEQFF.

CDR3: CASSRQGSSYGYTF. The CDR3 DNA reads TGTGCCAGTAGTAGGCAGGGTTCCTCATATGGCTACACCTTC. The V and J genes are TRBV19 and TRBJ1-2; TRBD1 is a possible D gene (5 bases). The CDR3 covers 14 residues. Germline CDR1 reads LNHDA; CDR2 reads SQIVND (reference sequence). Trimming cost V 4 bases and J 5 bases, with 14 bases left between them.

J is TRBJ2-3 and V is TRBV20-1; D may be TRBD2 (5 bases). Deletions cut 8 bases from V and 7 bases from J, with 25 bases between. Germline V CDR1 and CDR2: DFQATT, SNEGSKA (reference sequence). CDR3 length: 15 residues. The CDR3 loop is CSSGGYTGSHHTQYF. For the CDR3, the DNA is TGCAGTAGTGGTGGATACACGGGGTCCCACCATACGCAGTATTTT.

This clonotype has a handful of counts. The V gene is TRBV28, the J gene TRBJ1-1; D ambiguous. CDR1 is MDHEN, CDR2 SYDVKM, per germline. The ends were cut back, 2 bases at V and 11 bases at J, with 12 bases in the middle. The CDR3 loop spans 12 amino acids. CDR3 sequence (DNA): TGTGCCAGCAGTTTACCCAATATGAGGGCTTTCTTT. Translated, it gives CASSLPNMRAFF.

The gene calls are TRBV4-3 and TRBJ1-1; no firm D call. Between the trimmed V and J ends, which lost 0 bases and 5 bases, there was a span of 7 bases. The length of the CDR3 is 13 residues. Germline CDR1 and CDR2: LGHNA and YSLEER. The CDR3 DNA reads TGCGCCAGCAGCCAAGATTTCCTTACTGAAGCTTTCTTT. It translates to CASSQDFLTEAFF.

The rearrangement uses TRBV20-1 and TRBJ2-7, with unresolved D. Germline CDR1 is DFQATT and CDR2 is SNEGSKA (reference sequence). Trimming took off 2 bases at V and 3 bases at J, with 5 bases between the two ends. This CDR3 region has 11 residues. The CDR3 region is CSARLDYEQYF. The CDR3 DNA reads TGCAGTGCTAGATTGGACTACGAGCAGTACTTC.

This clonotype is categorized as medium-sized. The chain has TRBV20-1 and TRBJ1-1; D ambiguous. The CDR3 spans 12 residues. V lost 2 bases and J lost 0, with 4 bases in between. Germline values: CDR1 DFQATT, CDR2 SNEGSKA (reference sequence). The CDR3 protein is CSARRVNTEAFF. The CDR3, as DNA: TGCAGTGCTAGAAGGGTGAACACTGAAGCTTTCTTT.

The chain recombines TRBV5-1 with TRBJ1-5; D ambiguous. Trimming took 4 bases from V and 0 from J, leaving 11 bases between them. The CDR3 is 15 residues long. CDR1 is SGHRS, CDR2 YFSETQ, per germline. CDR3 nucleotides: TGCGCCAGCAGCCCGTCGGGGAATAGCAATCAGCCCCAGCATTTT. Protein sequence: CASSPSGNSNQPQHF.

V and J are TRBV25-1 and TRBJ2-7; possible D gene TRBD2, 6 bases. From germline, CDR1 is MGHDK and CDR2 SYGVNS. This CDR3 region has 13 residues. The germline V and J ends were trimmed by 2 bases and 8 bases, with 13 bases remaining between them. DNA for the CDR3: TGTGCCAGCAGTGAAGGGGGGTCTACGAAGCAGTACTTC. Translating it yields CASSEGGSTKQYF.

This clonotype rates as medium-sized. V and J are TRBV20-1 and TRBJ1-6, with 7 bases that match TRBD1. J lost 10 bases, V lost 3 bases, and 9 bases had no gene match. The CDR3 is 14 residues long. Germline V gene sequence: CDR1 DFQATT, CDR2 SNEGSKA (reference sequence). The CDR3 spells CSASVRQGGSPLHF. The CDR3 nucleotides are TGCAGTGCTAGTGTTAGACAGGGTGGATCACCCCTCCACTTT.

By frequency in the sample, this clonotype is medium-sized. V and J are TRBV20-1 and TRBJ2-3; D unresolved. The CDR3 totals 13 residues. Germline V gene data show CDR1 as DFQATT and CDR2 as SNEGSKA (reference sequence). V lost 1 base and J lost 0, with 5 bases in between. CDR3 protein: CSARVASTDTQYF. As DNA, the CDR3 is TGCAGTGCTAGAGTGGCTAGCACAGATACGCAGTATTTT.

This chain links TRBV7-2 with TRBJ2-7; no firm D call. Trimming cost V 1 base and J 2 bases, with 12 bases left between them. CDR3 length equals 15 residues. The germline gives CDR1 SGHTA, CDR2 FQGNSA. This chain's CDR3 is CASSLGFGQTYEQYF. CDR3 DNA: TGTGCCAGCAGCTTAGGATTCGGCCAGACCTACGAGCAGTACTTC.